A single sample is the source of the 28 T cell receptor beta chains below, sequenced in a study of cytomegalovirus exposure and HLA in healthy donors. PCR used 60 Vbeta primers and 13 Jbeta primers. Sequenced by immunoSEQ multiplex PCR; TCRdb stores in-frame clones only, minus some. In the table there are roughly 190,000 clones, 84% of which are singletons. The sequenced material came from PBMCs. Receptor source: a woman between 45 and 60 years old in good health and CMV-seropositive.

This sequence joins TRBV5-1 and TRBJ2-7, with 13 bases aligning to TRBD2. The CDR3 has 14 amino acids. Germline CDR1 reads SGHRS; CDR2 reads YFSETQ. After removal of 3 bases from V and 6 bases from J, the junction contained 3 bases not matched to a gene. CDR3 DNA: TGCGCCAGCAGCTGGAGACTAGCGGGGGGCGAGCAGTACTTC. Amino acids: CASSWRLAGGEQYF.

V and J are TRBV6-5 and TRBJ1-6; D gene uncertain. Per germline, CDR1 MNHEY and CDR2 SVGAGI. The length of the CDR3 is 12 residues. V lost 0 bases and J 12 bases, leaving 6 bases between the germline ends. CDR3 in DNA: TGTGCCAGCAGTTACTCGACGGGACCCCTCCACTTT. Translating it yields CASSYSTGPLHF.

The genes are TRBV19 and TRBJ1-2, with D possibly matching TRBD1 (5 bases). Germline values: CDR1 LNHDA, CDR2 SQIVND (reference sequence). V lost 5 bases and J lost 4, with 14 bases in between. This CDR3 is built from 14 residues. CDR3 sequence reads: CASSYPDTVYGYTF. CDR3 DNA sequence: TGTGCCAGTAGTTACCCGGACACCGTCTATGGCTACACCTTC.

The sample holds one count of this clone. The conserved phenylalanine or tryptophan is not found at the CDR3 terminus, so this likely reflects a read error. V usage is TRBV4-3 and J usage is TRBJ2-2, with D possibly matching TRBD2 (6 bases). Trimming cost V 4 bases and J 4 bases, with 13 bases left between them. Germline V gene sequence: CDR1 LGHNA, CDR2 YSLEER. This CDR3 spans 15 amino acids. The CDR3 coding sequence is TGCGCCAGCAGCCGGGTCCCTAGCGCCACCGGGGAGCTGTTTCTT. Translation: CASSRVPSATGELFL.

The chain links TRBV2 to TRBJ2-3, with 9 bases that match TRBD1. V was pared by 4 bases and J by 12 bases, with 8 bases of the junction left unmatched. CDR3 size: 13 residues. Germline values: CDR1 SNHLY, CDR2 FYNNEI. The CDR3 reads CASSASETGGQYF. DNA for the CDR3: TGTGCCAGCAGTGCCTCGGAGACAGGGGGACAGTATTTT.

The chain links TRBV9 to TRBJ2-1; 10 bases line up with TRBD2. With V trimmed by 3 bases and J by 9 bases, 9 bases remained unmatched. Germline V gene data show CDR1 as SGDLS and CDR2 as YYNGEE. There are 15 residues in the CDR3. CDR3: CASSALGTSEGEQFF. Written as DNA, the CDR3 is TGTGCCAGCAGCGCCCTCGGGACTAGCGAGGGTGAGCAGTTCTTC.

The V call is TRBV9, the J call TRBJ2-1; 9 nucleotides align to TRBD1. Trimming at V came to 4 bases and at J to 1 base, leaving 3 bases not matched to a gene. There are 15 residues in the CDR3. The V gene's germline CDR1 is SGDLS and CDR2 YYNGEE. This CDR3 is CASSYGQGSYNEQFF. The CDR3 nucleotides read TGTGCCAGCAGCTACGGACAGGGGTCCTACAATGAGCAGTTCTTC.

The J gene is TRBJ2-3, the V gene TRBV2, with TRBD2 matching over 13 bases. CDR1 is SNHLY and CDR2 is FYNNEI in the germline V gene. The CDR3 extends over 16 amino acids. V shed 5 bases and J 4 bases; nucleotides not matched to a gene: 6. The CDR3, as DNA: TGTGCCAGCAGTCAACGGACTAGCGGGGGCCCAGATACGCAGTATTTT. Its protein is CASSQRTSGGPDTQYF. The full variable domain, rest sourced from reference TRBV2 and TRBJ2-3, is EPEVTQTPSHQVTQMGQEVILRCVPISNHLYFYWYRQILGQKVEFLVSFYNNEISEKSEIFDDQFSVERPDGSNFTLKIRSTKLEDSAMYFCASSQRTSGGPDTQYFGPGTRLTVL.

This sequence joins TRBV5-5 and TRBJ2-7, with D perhaps TRBD2 (6 bases). Germline V gene sequence: CDR1 SGHKS, CDR2 YYEKEE (reference sequence). This CDR3 has 14 amino acids. Trimming stripped 0 bases from V and 5 bases from J, with 12 bases between. CDR3 nucleotide sequence: TGTGCCAGCAGCTTGGTAGCATCGGGGGACGAGCAGTACTTC. Protein sequence: CASSLVASGDEQYF.

The chain has TRBV20-1 and TRBJ2-7; D may be TRBD2 (5 bases). The germline gives CDR1 DFQATT, CDR2 SNEGSKA (reference sequence). V was pared by 4 bases and J by 6 bases, with 10 bases between. The CDR3 length is 11 residues. The CDR3 here is CSANTGSEQYF. CDR3 DNA sequence: TGCAGTGCTAATACGGGGTCCGAGCAGTACTTC.

This chain uses TRBV4-1 with TRBJ1-4; 10 bases line up with TRBD1. CDR1 is MGHRA and CDR2 is YSYEKL in the germline V gene. The CDR3 runs 18 residues. The V segment lost 1 base and the J segment 0 bases; nucleotides outside the gene matches: 5. The CDR3 loop is CASSQGRGQGATNEKLFF. The CDR3 DNA reads TGCGCCAGCAGCCAAGGACGTGGACAGGGGGCAACTAATGAAAAACTGTTTTTT.

The chain employs TRBV6-6 and TRBJ1-1; D is unresolved. Trimming left V 2 bases short and J 7 bases short, with 8 bases between. There are 12 residues in the CDR3. CDR1 and CDR2 from the germline V gene are MNHNY and SVGAGI (reference sequence). CDR3 bases: TGTGCCAGCAGTTACGGGCCATATGAAGCTTTCTTT. The encoded protein is CASSYGPYEAFF.

CDR3 region: CASSIGTGDGYTF. CDR3 nucleotide sequence: TGTGCCAGTAGTATAGGCACAGGGGATGGCTACACCTTC. V and J are TRBV19 and TRBJ1-2; 7 positions agree with TRBD1. V was pared by 1 base and J by 6 bases, with 2 bases of the junction left unmatched. Germline loops: CDR1 LNHDA, CDR2 SQIVND (reference sequence). The CDR3 runs 13 residues.

The V call is TRBV4-3, the J call TRBJ1-4; tentatively, D is TRBD1 (5 bases). Germline CDR1 LGHNA, CDR2 YSLEER. The V gene lost 0 bases and the J gene lost 1 base, with 18 bases spanning the gap. The CDR3 covers 19 residues. The CDR3 region has the DNA TGCGCCAGCAGCCAAGAAAACTTGGGGGGAGGATTAACTAATGAAAAACTGTTTTTT. Translation gives CASSQENLGGGLTNEKLFF.

V usage is TRBV4-3 and J usage is TRBJ2-1; 14 bases line up with TRBD2. The V segment lost 1 base and the J segment 0 bases; nucleotides outside the gene matches: 2. The CDR3 extends over 18 amino acids. The germline V gene encodes CDR1 LGHNA and CDR2 YSLEER. The CDR3 coding sequence is TGCGCCAGCAGCCAAGGACTAGCGGGGGGGAGCTCCTACAATGAGCAGTTCTTC. Protein sequence: CASSQGLAGGSSYNEQFF.

This sequence joins TRBV7-2 and TRBJ1-1; the D gene is possibly TRBD1 (6 bases). Germline loops: CDR1 SGHTA, CDR2 FQGNSA. The CDR3 loop spans 16 amino acids. The ends were cut back, 4 bases at V and 0 bases at J, with 15 bases in the middle. The CDR3 bases are TGTGCCAGCAGCTCTAGAGGGACACTTATGAACACTGAAGCTTTCTTT. Translated, it gives CASSSRGTLMNTEAFF.

V usage is TRBV13 and J usage is TRBJ2-3; D might be TRBD2 (6 bases). V shed 4 bases and J shed 6 bases, with 17 bases lying between them. The CDR3 runs 15 residues. Germline CDR1 reads PRHDT; CDR2 reads FYEKMQ (reference sequence). The DNA for the CDR3 is TGTGCCAGCAGCTACCGGGGCGGTGGGGGGGATACGCAGTATTTT. Residues: CASSYRGGGGDTQYF. Full variable domain (remainder filled in from reference TRBV13 and TRBJ2-3): AAGVIQSPRHLIKEKRETATLKCYPIPRHDTVYWYQQGPGQDPQFLISFYEKMQSDKGSIPDRFSAQQFSDYHSELNMSSLELGDSALYFCASSYRGGGGDTQYFGPGTRLTVL.

The CDR3 is CSVAVDRGPETQYF. CDR3 DNA: TGCAGCGTTGCGGTCGACAGGGGGCCAGAGACCCAGTACTTC. The rearrangement joins TRBV29-1 to TRBJ2-5; 10 bases line up with TRBD1. The CDR3 runs to 14 residues. V dropped 4 bases and J dropped 4; count of bases not matched to a gene: 6. Germline CDR1 is SQVTM and CDR2 is ANQGSEA. The complete variable domain, with remaining parts taken from reference TRBV29-1 and TRBJ2-5, reads SAVISQKPSRDICQRGTSLTIQCQVDSQVTMMFWYRQQPGQSLTLIATANQGSEATYESGFVIDKFPISRPNLTFSTLTVSNMSPEDSSIYLCSVAVDRGPETQYFGPGTRLLVL.

This rearrangement joins TRBV5-4 to TRBJ2-5; D is perhaps TRBD2 (6 bases). V was trimmed by 4 bases and J by 7 bases, leaving 23 bases between them. Germline V lookup: CDR1 SGHNT, CDR2 YYREEE (reference sequence). The CDR3 has 16 amino acids. The CDR3 region is CASSPSGDHRGGTQYF. In DNA form, the CDR3 reads TGTGCCAGCAGCCCCTCGGGGGACCACCGAGGAGGGACCCAGTACTTC.

The chain links TRBV9 to TRBJ1-1; TRBD1 matches 9 bases. The V segment lost 3 bases and the J segment 5 bases; nucleotides outside the gene matches: 5. CDR1 is SGDLS, CDR2 YYNGEE, per germline. The CDR3 loop spans 14 amino acids. For the CDR3, the DNA is TGTGCCAGCAGCGCCGGGACAGGGATAACTGAAGCTTTCTTT. Translated: CASSAGTGITEAFF.

The chain has TRBV5-4 and TRBJ2-5; 16 bases are a match to TRBD2. Judging by the DNA end, TRBJ2-7 fits better; the J call may be wrong. The CDR3 runs 17 residues. Germline loops: CDR1 SGHNT, CDR2 YYREEE (reference sequence). CDR3 protein: CASSLGGLAGGIYEQYF. The CDR3, as DNA: TGTGCCAGCAGCTTGGGGGGACTAGCGGGGGGGATCTACGAGCAGTACTTC.

The J gene is TRBJ1-5, the V gene TRBV28; TRBD1 is a possible D gene (6 bases). V lost 3 bases to trimming and J lost 5 bases, with 20 bases between them. This CDR3 is built from 17 residues. Germline V gene sequence: CDR1 MDHEN, CDR2 SYDVKM. CDR3 DNA sequence: TGTGCCAGCAGTTTGGGAGGGGGGTCAGTCGAAGATCAGCCCCAGCATTTT. This codes for CASSLGGGSVEDQPQHF.

The chain combines TRBV7-6 with TRBJ2-4, with 10 bases that match TRBD1. V was pared by 1 base and J by 7 bases, with 4 bases of the junction left unmatched. The CDR3 contains 15 residues. CDR1 SGHVS and CDR2 FNYEAQ come from the germline V gene. The CDR3: CASSLEDRGWNIQYF. CDR3 bases: TGTGCCAGCAGCTTAGAGGACAGGGGGTGGAACATTCAGTACTTC.

The chain employs TRBV7-9 and TRBJ1-2; perhaps TRBD1 as D (5 bases). Trimming cost V 3 bases and J 8 bases, with 13 bases left between them. This CDR3 region has 13 residues. In germline, CDR1 is SEHNR, CDR2 FQNEAQ (reference sequence). The CDR3 loop is CASSFEDSSGYTF. DNA for the CDR3: TGTGCCAGCAGCTTCGAAGACAGTTCCGGCTACACCTTC.

This clone was seen more than once but under ten times. The V call is TRBV6-6, the J call TRBJ2-1, with TRBD2 matching 8 bases. From germline, CDR1 is MNHNY and CDR2 SVGAGI (reference sequence). The CDR3 has 16 residues. Trimming cost V 7 bases and J 0 bases; bases outside gene matches: 8. The CDR3, as DNA: TGTGCCAGCATCACGGGAGGGAGCAACTCCTACAATGAGCAGTTCTTC. This sequence encodes CASITGGSNSYNEQFF.

The chain combines TRBV5-1 with TRBJ2-6, with D uncertain. CDR1 SGHRS and CDR2 YFSETQ come from the germline V gene. The CDR3 contains 17 residues. Trimming shortened V by 0 bases and J by 4 bases, and 14 bases separated the two germline ends. This CDR3 is CASSLDRSRSGANVLTF. The CDR3 nucleotides are TGCGCCAGCAGCTTGGACCGTAGCCGCTCGGGGGCCAACGTCCTGACTTTC.

This clone was observed once. The rearrangement uses TRBV11-2 and TRBJ1-1; D call uncertain. With 2 bases removed from V and 2 bases from J, the gap between germline ends came to 6 bases. The CDR3 loop spans 13 amino acids. The germline CDR1 and CDR2 sequences are SGHAT and FQNNGV. CDR3 protein: CASSLQSNTEAFF. CDR3 sequence (DNA): TGTGCCAGCAGCTTACAGTCAAACACTGAAGCTTTCTTT.

The chain employs TRBV28 and TRBJ2-7, with 7 bases fitting TRBD1. Germline V gives CDR1 MDHEN, CDR2 SYDVKM. After removal of 10 bases from V and 2 bases from J, the junction contained 5 bases not matched to a gene. The CDR3 length is 12 residues. The CDR3 sequence: CATTGWTYEQYF. Written as DNA, the CDR3 is TGTGCCACGACAGGGTGGACCTACGAGCAGTACTTC.